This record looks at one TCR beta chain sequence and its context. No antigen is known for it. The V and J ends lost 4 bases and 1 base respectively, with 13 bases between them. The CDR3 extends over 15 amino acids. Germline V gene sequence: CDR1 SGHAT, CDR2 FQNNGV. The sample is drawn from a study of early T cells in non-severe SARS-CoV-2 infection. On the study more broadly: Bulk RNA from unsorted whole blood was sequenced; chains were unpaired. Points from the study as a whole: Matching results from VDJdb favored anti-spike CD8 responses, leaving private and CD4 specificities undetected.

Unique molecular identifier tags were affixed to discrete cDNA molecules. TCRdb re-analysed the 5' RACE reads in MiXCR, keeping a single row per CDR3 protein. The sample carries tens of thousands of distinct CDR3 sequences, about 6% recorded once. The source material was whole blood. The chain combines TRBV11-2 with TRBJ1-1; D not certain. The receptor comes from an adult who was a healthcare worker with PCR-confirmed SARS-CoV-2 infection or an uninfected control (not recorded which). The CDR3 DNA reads TGTGCCAGCAGCTCCTCTCTGTGGGAGAACACTGAAGCTTTCTTT. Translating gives CASSSSLWENTEAFF.